The clone carrying this T cell receptor (beta chain) was observed at least ten times. Its antigen remains unknown. The data derive from a study of CD8 T cells in ankylosing spondylitis. Quantitative 5'-RACE with molecular barcodes was used to make the TCR beta libraries. TCRdb passed the 5' RACE reads through MiXCR, listing each CDR3 protein once. The sample shows about 39,000 distinct CDR3 sequences, 3.5% to 4% of them seen only once. Study results and limitations: A TCR beta motif of eight or nine highly homologous variants seemed to mark ankylosing spondylitis blood. Reported data indicate significant enrichment of disease-linked clones within matched ankylosing spondylitis synovial fluid. Disease-linked clones, CD8+, were relatively rare in peripheral blood.

Sequencing used blood, either unsorted or a sorted T cell fraction (not recorded which). The TCR was taken from a female donor with ankylosing spondylitis or in good health (not recorded which).

The CDR3 sequence: CASGSSSYNEQFF. CDR3 in DNA: TGTGCCAGCGGATCAAGCTCCTACAATGAGCAGTTCTTC. This chain joins TRBV9 and TRBJ2-1, with D uncertain. V shed 7 bases and J shed 0 bases, with 8 bases lying between them. The germline CDR1 and CDR2 sequences are SGDLS and YYNGEE. The CDR3 contains 13 residues.